This T cell receptor beta chain derives from a study of control samples from healthy donors and cancer patients. V lost 8 bases to trimming and J lost 3 bases, with 21 bases between them. Germline V gene lookup returns CDR1 MGHRA and CDR2 YSYEKL. The CDR3 loop spans 16 amino acids. Clones were read by immunoSEQ multiplex PCR, and TCRdb kept only the in-frame ones, dropping some. Of around 77,000 clones listed, almost 95% were seen once; the top ten hold nearly 6%. The sequenced sample was blood. The rearrangement uses TRBV4-1 and TRBJ2-3; possibly TRBD2 for D (7 bases). The clonotype was recovered from a woman aged 60-75 years in good health. The CDR3 region is CASGQRGRAGTDTQYF. CDR3 DNA sequence: TGCGCCAGCGGACAAAGGGGGAGGGCCGGGACAGATACGCAGTATTTT.